These 14 T cell receptor beta chains came from one sample sequenced in a study of Graves' ophthalmopathy and Graves' hyperthyroidism. Using RNA transcripts, the TCR beta CDR3 regions were amplified. RT-PCR in the first round used HTBI primers; a second-round multiplex PCR followed. MiXCR, run by TCRdb on the multiplex PCR reads, gives a single entry per CDR3 protein. The sample lists about 550,000 distinct CDR3 sequences; under 40% were seen once. Sequencing was done on a sample of peripheral blood or thyroid tissue (not recorded which). These receptors were obtained from an adult man with Graves' hyperthyroidism.

This clonotype has just a few counts. V gene TRBV5-6 combines with J gene TRBJ2-7; 9 positions match TRBD1. The V gene's germline CDR1 is SGHDT and CDR2 YYEEEE. Losses at the gene ends were 4 bases for V and 5 bases for J; bases not matched to a gene: 7. The CDR3 contains 14 residues. CDR3 in DNA: TGTGCCAGCAGCATAGGGACAGGGATTAACGAGCAGTACTTC. Its translation is CASSIGTGINEQYF.

This clonotype came up many times. V usage is TRBV28 and J usage is TRBJ2-7; D is possibly TRBD1 (6 bases). V dropped 2 bases and J dropped 6 bases, with 8 bases sitting between them. This CDR3 has 12 amino acids. Germline V lookup: CDR1 MDHEN, CDR2 SYDVKM. The CDR3 region has the DNA TGTGCCAGCAGTTTACCAGGGGTCGAGCAGTACTTC. The encoded protein is CASSLPGVEQYF.

The J gene is TRBJ2-5, the V gene TRBV10-2; D gene unclear. Germline V gives CDR1 WSHSY, CDR2 SAAADI. This CDR3 has 15 residues. V was clipped by 0 bases and J by 4 bases, with 12 bases between them. CDR3 region: CASSESRLVGETQYF. The CDR3 DNA follows: TGCGCCAGCAGTGAGTCGAGGCTAGTGGGAGAGACCCAGTACTTC.

This clonotype has at least ten counts. The J gene is TRBJ2-5, the V gene TRBV15; no firm D call. The V and J ends lost 0 bases and 0 bases respectively, with 8 bases between them. The CDR3 runs to 15 residues. Per germline, CDR1 LNHNV and CDR2 YYDKDF (reference sequence). This CDR3 is CATSRDRAYQETQYF. CDR3 coding DNA: TGTGCCACCAGCAGAGATCGGGCGTACCAAGAGACCCAGTACTTC. Drawing the rest from reference TRBV15 and TRBJ2-5, the complete variable domain is DAMVIQNPRYQVTQFGKPVTLSCSQTLNHNVMYWYQQKSSQAPKLLFHYYDKDFNNEADTPDNFQSRRPNTSFCFLDIRSPGLGDTAMYLCATSRDRAYQETQYFGPGTRLLVL.

This clonotype was found once. The CDR3 ends on some other residue instead of the conserved phenylalanine or tryptophan, so this is likely a read error. This chain joins TRBV25-1 and TRBJ1-2, with TRBD1 matching over 7 bases. Germline V CDR1 and CDR2: MGHDK, SYGVNS. The CDR3 has 13 residues. The ends lost 5 bases at V and 4 bases at J; junction bases unmatched: 4. The CDR3 here is CASSPGTVYGYTS. For the CDR3, the DNA is TGTGCCAGCAGTCCAGGGACAGTCTATGGCTACACCTCC.

The chain carries TRBV7-9 and TRBJ2-7; 11 bases fit TRBD1. Germline assignment: CDR1 SEHNR and CDR2 FQNEAQ (reference sequence). Trimming removed 4 bases from V and 2 bases from J; junction bases left unmatched: 4. The CDR3 loop spans 15 amino acids. CDR3 bases: TGTGCCAGCAGCTACGGACAGGGGGCTCCCTACGAGCAGTACTTC. It translates to CASSYGQGAPYEQYF.

Worth noting for this clonotype: At one boundary the junction diverges from the germline segment, which might be a read error. The CDR3 loop reads CASSQGSWEGGNQPQHF. The CDR3 DNA is TGCGCCAGCAGCCAAGGTAGCTGGGAAGGGGGCAATCAGCCCCAGCATTTT. The chain links TRBV7-2 to TRBJ1-5, with D possibly being TRBD1 (5 bases). The V gene's germline CDR1 is SGHTA and CDR2 FQGNSA. This CDR3 has 17 amino acids.

As to this clonotype: Here the CDR3 omits its conserved ending phenylalanine or tryptophan, so a read error is the likely source. The DNA is left out, because the CDR3 cannot be placed on it with certainty; the CDR3 is given as TCRdb lists it. The V call is TRBV7-9, the J call TRBJ2-6. Germline lookup yields CDR1 SEHNR and CDR2 FQNEAQ (reference sequence). Including both end residues, the CDR3 is 9 amino acids long. The chain's CDR3 is CASSASTLP.

A remark on this clonotype: This may be a read error, as it is one base from a much larger clone. The DNA for the CDR3 is TGTGCCAGCAGCTCAGACTTCAATTCCCACGAGCAGTGCTTC. It codes for CASSSDFNSHEQCF. This chain uses TRBV7-9 with TRBJ2-7; no reliable D call. The CDR3 contains 14 residues. CDR1 and CDR2 from the germline V gene are SEHNR and FQNEAQ (reference sequence).

Remarks on this clonotype: The junction differs from germline at one of its ends, possibly a read error. The chain uses TRBV10-3 and TRBJ2-2; D might be TRBD1 (5 bases). The CDR3 totals 13 residues. Germline V gene sequence: CDR1 ENHRY, CDR2 SYGVKD. The CDR3, as DNA: TGTGCCAGCAGTTACTCCAGGGCCGGGGAGCTGTTTTTT. Translated: CASSYSRAGELFF.

The chain joins TRBV10-2 to TRBJ2-5; D not certain. Trimming stripped 8 bases from V and 2 bases from J, with 18 bases between. Germline V gene data show CDR1 as WSHSY and CDR2 as SAAADI. The CDR3 is 15 residues long. CDR3 nucleotides: TGCGCCAGCGCCGAGGCAGCTGCAGGTCAAGAGACCCAGTACTTC. Its translation is CASAEAAAGQETQYF.

This clonotype has at least ten counts. The rearrangement links TRBV19 to TRBJ1-1; possibly TRBD1 for D (5 bases). CDR1 LNHDA and CDR2 SQIVND come from the germline V gene (reference sequence). The length of the CDR3 is 14 residues. V dropped 7 bases and J dropped 7 bases, with 19 bases sitting between them. CDR3 coding DNA: TGTGCCAGTATCTCTATTGGGGGACGGGATGAAGCTTTCTTT. It specifies CASISIGGRDEAFF. Full variable domain (outside the CDR3, taken from reference TRBV19 and TRBJ1-1): DGGITQSPKYLFRKEGQNVTLSCEQNLNHDAMYWYRQDPGQGLRLIYYSQIVNDFQKGDIAEGYSVSREKKESFPLTVTSAQKNPTAFYLCASISIGGRDEAFFGQGTRLTVV.

This clonotype was seen only a few times. The CDR3 sequence is CASSYPRLGITGELFF. The CDR3 coding sequence is TGTGCCAGCAGTTACCCAAGACTAGGTATCACCGGGGAGCTGTTTTTT. V gene TRBV6-5 combines with J gene TRBJ2-2; D is possibly TRBD2 (6 bases). The germline V and J ends were trimmed by 2 bases and 4 bases, with 14 bases remaining between them. Looked up from germline, CDR1 is MNHEY and CDR2 is SVGAGI. This CDR3 has 16 amino acids.

V gene TRBV7-8 combines with J gene TRBJ1-5; TRBD1 might be the D (6 bases). The CDR3 spans 12 residues. CDR1 and CDR2 (germline): SGHVS, FQNEAQ. The CDR3 DNA reads as TGTGCTGCCACAGGGATCAATCAGCCCCAGCATTTT. This encodes CAATGINQPQHF.